This T cell receptor beta chain was sequenced during a study of T cells in Graves' hyperthyroidism and ophthalmopathy. The overall study: Once the initial diagnosis was made, peripheral blood was obtained before any treatment.

TCR beta CDR3 sequences were amplified from RNA transcripts. TCR CDR3 underwent first-round RT-PCR with the HTBI primer set. TCRdb analysed the multiplex PCR reads with MiXCR anew, one entry per CDR3 protein. The sample shows 360,000 or so distinct CDR3 sequences, around 18% of them seen only once. In this sample, this clonotype turned up many times. No antigen is known for it. General observations from the study: The majority of expanded thyroid clonotypes above 0.001 also appeared in blood. The model foresaw ophthalmopathy a median approximately 6.1 months prior to onset.

CDR3 length equals 16 residues. Germline CDR1 is LGHNA and CDR2 is YSLEER. Between the trimmed V and J ends, which lost 3 bases and 2 bases, there was a span of 16 bases. Input material: blood. The V and J genes are TRBV4-3 and TRBJ1-2, with D possibly matching TRBD1 (6 bases). This TCR was sampled from a woman between 35 and 50 years old with Graves' ophthalmopathy. The CDR3 DNA sequence: TGCGCCAGCAGCCAGGCAGGGACTACAGGGAACTATGGCTACACCTTC. It translates to CASSQAGTTGNYGYTF.